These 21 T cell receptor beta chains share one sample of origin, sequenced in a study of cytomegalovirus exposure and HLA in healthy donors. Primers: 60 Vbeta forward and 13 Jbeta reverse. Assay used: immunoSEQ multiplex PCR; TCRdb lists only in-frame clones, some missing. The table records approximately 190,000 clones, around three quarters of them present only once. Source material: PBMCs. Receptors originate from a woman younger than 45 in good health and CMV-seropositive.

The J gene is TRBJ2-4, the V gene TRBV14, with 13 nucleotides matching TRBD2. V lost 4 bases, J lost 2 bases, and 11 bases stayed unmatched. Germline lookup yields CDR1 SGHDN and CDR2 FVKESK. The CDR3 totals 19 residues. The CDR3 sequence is CASSPMEGLAGLTKNIQYF. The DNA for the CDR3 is TGTGCCAGCAGCCCAATGGAGGGACTAGCGGGATTGACCAAAAACATTCAGTACTTC.

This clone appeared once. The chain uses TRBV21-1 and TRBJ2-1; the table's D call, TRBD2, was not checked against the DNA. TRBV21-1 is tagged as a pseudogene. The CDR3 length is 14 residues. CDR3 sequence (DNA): TGTGCCAGTAGCAAGTTAGATCGAAACAATGAGCAGTTCTTC. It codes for CASSKLDRNNEQFF.

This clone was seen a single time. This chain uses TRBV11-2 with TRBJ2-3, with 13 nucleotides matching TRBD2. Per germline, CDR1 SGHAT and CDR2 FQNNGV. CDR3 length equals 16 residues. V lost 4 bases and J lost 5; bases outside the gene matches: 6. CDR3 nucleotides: TGTGCCAGCAGCTACGTTGGACTAGCGGGGGAAGATACGCAGTATTTT. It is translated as CASSYVGLAGEDTQYF. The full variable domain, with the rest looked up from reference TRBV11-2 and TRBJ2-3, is EAGVAQSPRYKIIEKRQSVAFWCNPISGHATLYWYQQILGQGPKLLIQFQNNGVVDDSQLPKDRFSAERLKGVDSTLKIQPAKLEDSAVYLCASSYVGLAGEDTQYFGPGTRLTVL.

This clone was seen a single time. The CDR3 spells CASSSGLDGSSYEQYF. CDR3 DNA: TGTGCCAGCAGCTCGGGACTTGACGGGAGCTCCTACGAGCAGTACTTC. This chain connects TRBV13 to TRBJ2-7, with TRBD2 as a possible D gene (6 bases). The V end was cut by 4 bases, the J end by 0 bases, with 16 bases between. Germline values: CDR1 PRHDT, CDR2 FYEKMQ (reference sequence). The CDR3 spans 16 residues.

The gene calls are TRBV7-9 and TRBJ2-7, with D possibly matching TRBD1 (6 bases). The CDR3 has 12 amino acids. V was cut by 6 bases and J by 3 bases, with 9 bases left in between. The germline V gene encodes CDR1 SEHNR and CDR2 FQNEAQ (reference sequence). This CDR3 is CASSQGIYEQYF. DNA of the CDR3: TGTGCCAGCAGTCAGGGGATCTACGAGCAGTACTTC.

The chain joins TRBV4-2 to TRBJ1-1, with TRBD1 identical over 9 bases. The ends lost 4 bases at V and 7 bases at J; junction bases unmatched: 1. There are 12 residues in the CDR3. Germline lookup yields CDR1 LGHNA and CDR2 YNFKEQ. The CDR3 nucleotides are TGTGCCAGCAGCCGACAGGGGGATGAAGCTTTCTTT. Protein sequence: CASSRQGDEAFF.

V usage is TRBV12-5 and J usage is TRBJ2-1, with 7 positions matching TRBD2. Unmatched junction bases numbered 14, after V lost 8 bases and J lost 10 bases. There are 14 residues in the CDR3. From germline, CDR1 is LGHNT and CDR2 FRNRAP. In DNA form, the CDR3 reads TGTGCTAGTACTCGACTAGCCCGAGGCGGGGAGCAGTTCTTC. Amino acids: CASTRLARGGEQFF.

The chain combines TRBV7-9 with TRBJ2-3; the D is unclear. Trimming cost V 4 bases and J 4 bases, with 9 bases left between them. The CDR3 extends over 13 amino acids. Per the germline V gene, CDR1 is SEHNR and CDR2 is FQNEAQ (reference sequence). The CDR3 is CASSSTLPDTQYF. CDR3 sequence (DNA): TGTGCCAGCAGCTCTACTCTTCCAGATACGCAGTATTTT.

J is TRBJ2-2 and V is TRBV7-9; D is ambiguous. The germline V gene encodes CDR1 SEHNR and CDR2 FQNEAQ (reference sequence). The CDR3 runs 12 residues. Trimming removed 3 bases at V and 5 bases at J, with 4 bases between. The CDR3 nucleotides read TGTGCCAGCAGCTTTTATACCGGGGAGCTGTTTTTT. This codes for CASSFYTGELFF.

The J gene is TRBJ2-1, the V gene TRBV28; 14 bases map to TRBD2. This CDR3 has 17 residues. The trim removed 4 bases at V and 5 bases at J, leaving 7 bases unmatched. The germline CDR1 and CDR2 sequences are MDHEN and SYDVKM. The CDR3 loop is CASSSPGLAGANNEQFF. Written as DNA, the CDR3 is TGTGCCAGCAGTTCTCCGGGACTAGCGGGGGCCAACAATGAGCAGTTCTTC.

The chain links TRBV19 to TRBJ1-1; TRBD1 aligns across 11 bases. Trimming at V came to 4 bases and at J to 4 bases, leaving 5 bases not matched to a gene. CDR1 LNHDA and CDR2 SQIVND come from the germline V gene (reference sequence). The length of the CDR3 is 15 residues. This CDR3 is CASSKDGTGGTEAFF. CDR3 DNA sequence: TGTGCCAGTAGTAAAGACGGGACAGGGGGCACTGAAGCTTTCTTT.

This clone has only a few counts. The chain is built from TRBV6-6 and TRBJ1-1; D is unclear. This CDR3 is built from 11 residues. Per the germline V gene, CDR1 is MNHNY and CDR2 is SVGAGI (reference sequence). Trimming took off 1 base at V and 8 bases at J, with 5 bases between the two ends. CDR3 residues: CASSYLTEAFF. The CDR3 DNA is TGTGCCAGCAGTTACTTGACAGAAGCTTTCTTT.

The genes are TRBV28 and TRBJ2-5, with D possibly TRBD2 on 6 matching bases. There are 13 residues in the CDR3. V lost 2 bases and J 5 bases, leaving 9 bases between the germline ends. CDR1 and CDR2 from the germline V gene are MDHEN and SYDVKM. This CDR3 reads CASSLPGRETQYF. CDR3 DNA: TGTGCCAGCAGTTTACCGGGGAGGGAGACCCAGTACTTC.

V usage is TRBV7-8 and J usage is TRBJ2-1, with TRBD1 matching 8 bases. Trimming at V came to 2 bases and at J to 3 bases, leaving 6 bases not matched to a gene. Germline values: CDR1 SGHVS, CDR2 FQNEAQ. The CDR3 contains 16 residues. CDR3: CASSLRRDRIYNEQFF. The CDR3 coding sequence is TGTGCCAGCAGCTTACGCCGGGACAGGATCTACAATGAGCAGTTCTTC.

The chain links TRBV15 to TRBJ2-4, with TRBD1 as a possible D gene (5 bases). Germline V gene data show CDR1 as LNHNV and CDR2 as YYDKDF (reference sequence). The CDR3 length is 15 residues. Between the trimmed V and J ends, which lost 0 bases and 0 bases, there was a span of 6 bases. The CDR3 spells CATSRDQGAKNIQYF. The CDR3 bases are TGTGCCACCAGCAGAGATCAGGGAGCCAAAAACATTCAGTACTTC.

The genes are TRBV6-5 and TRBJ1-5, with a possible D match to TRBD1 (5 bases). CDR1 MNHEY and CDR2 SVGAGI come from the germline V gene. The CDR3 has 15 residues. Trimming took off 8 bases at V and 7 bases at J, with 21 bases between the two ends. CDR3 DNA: TGTGCCAGCTCGCGTGGGGGGACCATTATGCAGCCCCAGCATTTT. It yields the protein CASSRGGTIMQPQHF.

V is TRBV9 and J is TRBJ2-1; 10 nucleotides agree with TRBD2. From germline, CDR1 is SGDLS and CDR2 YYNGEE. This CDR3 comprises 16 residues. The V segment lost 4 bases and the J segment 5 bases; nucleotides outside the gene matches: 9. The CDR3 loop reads CASSPAAAGGDNEQFF. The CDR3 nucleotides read TGTGCCAGCAGCCCCGCGGCAGCGGGAGGGGACAATGAGCAGTTCTTC.

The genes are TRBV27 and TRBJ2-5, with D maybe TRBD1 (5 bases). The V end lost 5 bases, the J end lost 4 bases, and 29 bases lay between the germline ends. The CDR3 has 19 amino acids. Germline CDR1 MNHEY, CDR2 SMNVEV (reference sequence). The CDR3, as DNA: TGTGCCAGCAGTCCAGGATCTTGGCAGGGATTATACGTTGGAGAGACCCAGTACTTC. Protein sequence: CASSPGSWQGLYVGETQYF.

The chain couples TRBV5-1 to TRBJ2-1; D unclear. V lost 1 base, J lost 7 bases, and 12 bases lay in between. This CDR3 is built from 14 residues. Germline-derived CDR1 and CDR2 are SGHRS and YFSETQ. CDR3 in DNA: TGCGCCAGCAGCTTGTCCCTAGTCGATAATGAGCAGTTCTTC. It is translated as CASSLSLVDNEQFF.

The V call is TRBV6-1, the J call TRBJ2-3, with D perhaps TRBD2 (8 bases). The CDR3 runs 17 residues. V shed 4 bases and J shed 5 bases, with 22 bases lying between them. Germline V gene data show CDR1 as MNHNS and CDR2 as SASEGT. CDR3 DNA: TGTGCCAGCAGTGCTCGCGGGGGGACGCCAGGGGGAGATACGCAGTATTTT. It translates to CASSARGGTPGGDTQYF.

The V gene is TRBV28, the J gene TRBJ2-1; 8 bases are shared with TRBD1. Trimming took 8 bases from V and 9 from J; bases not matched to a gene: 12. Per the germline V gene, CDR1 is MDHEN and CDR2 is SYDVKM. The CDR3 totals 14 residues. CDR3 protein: CASASGTGSSEQFF. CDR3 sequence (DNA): TGTGCCAGCGCCTCCGGGACAGGCAGCAGTGAGCAGTTCTTC. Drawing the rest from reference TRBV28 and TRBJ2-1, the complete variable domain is DVKVTQSSRYLVKRTGEKVFLECVQDMDHENMFWYRQDPGLGLRLIYFSYDVKMKEKGDIPEGYSVSREKKERFSLILESASTNQTSMYLCASASGTGSSEQFFGPGTRLTVL.